A single sample is the source of the 30 T cell receptor beta chains below, sequenced in a study of blood T cell repertoires in COVID-19. Method: immunoSEQ multiplex PCR; TCRdb's copy keeps in-frame clones and lacks some. This table has approximately 230,000 clones, about four fifths appearing once. Sequencing was carried out using peripheral blood. Receptors originate from a man older than 75 with acute or convalescent COVID-19.

The chain employs TRBV5-6 and TRBJ1-2, with 8 nucleotides matching TRBD1. The CDR3 totals 14 residues. Germline CDR1 and CDR2: SGHDT and YYEEEE. Unmatched junction bases numbered 3, after V lost 2 bases and J lost 3 bases. For the CDR3, the DNA is TGTGCCAGCAGCTTCCTGGACAGGGACTATGGCTACACCTTC. It translates to CASSFLDRDYGYTF.

This chain uses TRBV6-1 with TRBJ2-5, with 10 bases matching TRBD2. With V trimmed by 0 bases and J by 5 bases, 12 bases remained unmatched. CDR3 length equals 18 residues. Germline V CDR1 and CDR2: MNHNS, SASEGT. Written as DNA, the CDR3 is TGTGCCAGCAGTGAAGCTGAATTAGCGGGAGGTATGAGGGAGACCCAGTACTTC. Its protein product is CASSEAELAGGMRETQYF.

This chain connects TRBV28 to TRBJ2-2, with D maybe TRBD1 (5 bases). The V end was cut by 7 bases, the J end by 6 bases, with 12 bases between. This CDR3 has 13 residues. Germline V gives CDR1 MDHEN, CDR2 SYDVKM. DNA for the CDR3: TGTGCCAGCACCCCTAAAGGGGCCGGGGAGCTGTTTTTT. Its protein is CASTPKGAGELFF. Based on the CDR3 plus reference TRBV28 and TRBJ2-2, the full variable domain is DVKVTQSSRYLVKRTGEKVFLECVQDMDHENMFWYRQDPGLGLRLIYFSYDVKMKEKGDIPEGYSVSREKKERFSLILESASTNQTSMYLCASTPKGAGELFFGEGSRLTVL.

This clone has a handful of counts. This chain joins TRBV5-1 and TRBJ1-3; no clear D gene. Trimming took off 4 bases at V and 0 bases at J, with 14 bases between the two ends. This CDR3 is 16 amino acids long. Germline CDR1 SGHRS, CDR2 YFSETQ. CDR3 nucleotides: TGCGCCAGCAGCGTCCGAGACGGGAGCTCTGGAAACACCATATATTTT. Amino acid sequence: CASSVRDGSSGNTIYF.

V gene TRBV19 combines with J gene TRBJ2-5, with D tentatively TRBD2 (5 bases). V was shortened by 1 base and J by 5 bases, with 14 bases between the two germline ends. The V gene's germline CDR1 is LNHDA and CDR2 SQIVND (reference sequence). This CDR3 has 15 residues. The CDR3 DNA is TGTGCCAGTAGTATAGCCGTCATCACGGGGGAGACCCAGTACTTC. This translates into CASSIAVITGETQYF.

The chain recombines TRBV15 with TRBJ2-1; no firm D call. This CDR3 is 13 amino acids long. The ends were cut back, 0 bases at V and 13 bases at J, with 13 bases in the middle. Looked up from germline, CDR1 is LNHNV and CDR2 is YYDKDF (reference sequence). The CDR3 DNA is TGTGCCACCAGCAGAGATCTTGTAGCTAATCAGTTCTTC. Protein: CATSRDLVANQFF.

The V gene is TRBV10-1, the J gene TRBJ2-3; TRBD2 is a possible D gene (5 bases). The ends were cut back, 6 bases at V and 3 bases at J, with 16 bases in the middle. The CDR3 contains 15 residues. Looked up from germline, CDR1 is WNHNN and CDR2 is SYGVQD (reference sequence). CDR3 nucleotide sequence: TGCGCCAGCAGCCGAGGGCGGGCTAGTACAGATACGCAGTATTTT. It codes for CASSRGRASTDTQYF.

V usage is TRBV24-1 and J usage is TRBJ2-7; 9 bases are a match to TRBD1. The junction had 8 bases not matched to a gene; V was cut back by 5 bases and J by 4 bases. CDR3 length: 15 residues. Germline CDR1 reads KGHDR; CDR2 reads SFDVKD. CDR3 DNA: TGTGCCACCAGTGCCCCGGGACAGGGTGGGTACGAGCAGTACTTC. It is translated as CATSAPGQGGYEQYF.

V usage is TRBV19 and J usage is TRBJ1-1; TRBD1 matches 8 bases. The germline gives CDR1 LNHDA, CDR2 SQIVND (reference sequence). This CDR3 contains 16 residues. V shed 1 base, J shed 4 bases, and the junction held 8 bases outside the gene matches. CDR3 sequence reads: CASSIAPTGDSTEAFF. Here the CDR3 DNA reads TGTGCCAGTAGTATAGCTCCGACAGGGGATAGCACTGAAGCTTTCTTT.

The V gene is TRBV5-1, the J gene TRBJ2-1, with D tentatively TRBD2 (5 bases). Germline CDR1 reads SGHRS; CDR2 reads YFSETQ. The CDR3 covers 16 residues. The V gene lost 4 bases and the J gene lost 5 bases, with 19 bases spanning the gap. The CDR3 DNA reads TGCGCCAGCAGCCCCGGAGGAGCTGGGGTGGACAATGAGCAGTTCTTC. Its translation: CASSPGGAGVDNEQFF.

V and J are TRBV9 and TRBJ2-1, with 13 bases that match TRBD2. The germline V gene encodes CDR1 SGDLS and CDR2 YYNGEE. J gave up 9 bases and V 3 bases, and 9 bases lay outside the gene matches. This CDR3 spans 16 amino acids. The CDR3 DNA is TGTGCCAGCAGCGACAGACTAGCGGGAGGATGGGGTGAGCAGTTCTTC. This gives the protein CASSDRLAGGWGEQFF.

Concerning this clone itself: Other DNA sequences in this specimen translate into the identical CDR3. This chain links TRBV27 with TRBJ2-5; perhaps TRBD1 as D (6 bases). Germline V gene data show CDR1 as MNHEY and CDR2 as SMNVEV (reference sequence). This CDR3 has 14 residues. Trimming took 4 bases from V and 2 from J, leaving 11 bases between them. The CDR3 DNA reads as TGTGCCAGCAGTTACCAGGGGCGTCAAGAGACCCAGTACTTC. It translates to CASSYQGRQETQYF.

The chain employs TRBV5-6 and TRBJ2-2, with 9 bases that match TRBD1. The CDR3 sequence is 14 residues long. Germline V gene data show CDR1 as SGHDT and CDR2 as YYEEEE. V shed 1 base and J 11 bases; nucleotides not matched to a gene: 6. The CDR3 spells CASSLTGGPAELFF. CDR3 nucleotides: TGTGCCAGCAGCTTGACAGGGGGCCCTGCAGAGCTGTTTTTT. Using reference TRBV5-6 and TRBJ2-2 for the parts outside the CDR3, the full variable domain is DAGVTQSPTHLIKTRGQQVTLRCSPKSGHDTVSWYQQALGQGPQFIFQYYEEEERQRGNFPDRFSGHQFPNYSSELNVNALLLGDSALYLCASSLTGGPAELFFGEGSRLTVL.

This clone was seen once. The rearrangement joins TRBV6-6 to TRBJ1-5; TRBD1 matches 7 bases. The CDR3 runs to 14 residues. Trimming cost V 5 bases and J 6 bases; bases outside gene matches: 7. Germline V CDR1 and CDR2: MNHNY, SVGAGI (reference sequence). The CDR3 loop is CASSKQGTGQPQHF. CDR3 nucleotide sequence: TGTGCCAGCAGTAAACAGGGGACCGGTCAGCCCCAGCATTTT.

J is TRBJ1-3 and V is TRBV2, with D unresolved. V shed 4 bases and J shed 0 bases, with 19 bases lying between them. The germline V gene encodes CDR1 SNHLY and CDR2 FYNNEI. The CDR3 contains 18 residues. CDR3 sequence (DNA): TGTGCCAGCAGTGTTGATTATTTTGTGGGGAGCTCTGGAAACACCATATATTTT. Its protein is CASSVDYFVGSSGNTIYF. The variable domain in full, completed from reference TRBV2 and TRBJ1-3, reads EPEVTQTPSHQVTQMGQEVILRCVPISNHLYFYWYRQILGQKVEFLVSFYNNEISEKSEIFDDQFSVERPDGSNFTLKIRSTKLEDSAMYFCASSVDYFVGSSGNTIYFGEGSWLTVV.

The chain uses TRBV5-1 and TRBJ1-2; 8 bases agree with TRBD1. V shed 0 bases and J 7 bases; nucleotides not matched to a gene: 11. Germline assignment: CDR1 SGHRS and CDR2 YFSETQ. This CDR3 spans 16 amino acids. CDR3 nucleotides: TGCGCCAGCAGCTTGGTTTTCGGACAGGGCGTGAGTGGCTACACCTTC. Its protein is CASSLVFGQGVSGYTF.

The chain is built from TRBV11-2 and TRBJ2-4, with D hard to call. This CDR3 comprises 14 residues. V lost 5 bases to trimming and J lost 6 bases, with 14 bases between them. Germline-derived CDR1 and CDR2 are SGHAT and FQNNGV. DNA for the CDR3: TGTGCCAGCAGCCTGTCGGTCATGAGAAACATTCAGTACTTC. Translated: CASSLSVMRNIQYF.

V is TRBV19 and J is TRBJ1-5, with TRBD1 identical over 9 bases. From germline, CDR1 is LNHDA and CDR2 SQIVND (reference sequence). CDR3 length equals 17 residues. Unmatched junction bases numbered 9, after V lost 5 bases and J lost 1 base. The CDR3 region has the DNA TGTGCCAGTAGTCTAAGTCCGGGACAGGGCAGCAATCAGCCCCAGCATTTT. This codes for CASSLSPGQGSNQPQHF.

This chain links TRBV5-1 with TRBJ1-4; 7 bases align to TRBD1. Unmatched junction bases numbered 4, after V lost 1 base and J lost 7 bases. The CDR3 spans 14 residues. CDR1 is SGHRS, CDR2 YFSETQ, per germline. CDR3 nucleotides: TGCGCCAGCAGCTTGACAGGGGTTGGTGAAAAACTGTTTTTT. Translated, it gives CASSLTGVGEKLFF.

CDR3 amino acids: CASSLGDGFWTVQETQYF. The CDR3 nucleotides read TGTGCCAGCAGTTTGGGGGATGGTTTCTGGACAGTCCAAGAGACCCAGTACTTC. The rearrangement joins TRBV28 to TRBJ2-5; a weak D match, TRBD1 (6 bases). Trimming left V 3 bases short and J 1 base short, with 21 bases between. This CDR3 region has 18 residues. Germline V gene sequence: CDR1 MDHEN, CDR2 SYDVKM.

The rearrangement joins TRBV6-6 to TRBJ1-4; a weak D match, TRBD1 (5 bases). Looked up from germline, CDR1 is MNHNY and CDR2 is SVGAGI (reference sequence). The CDR3 is made up of 13 amino acids. Trimming stripped 6 bases from V and 7 bases from J, with 12 bases between. CDR3 coding DNA: TGTGCCAGCAGAGGGGCCGCCAGTGAAAAACTGTTTTTT. Protein product: CASRGAASEKLFF.

The chain has TRBV11-2 and TRBJ2-4; D uncertain. CDR1 and CDR2 (germline): SGHAT, FQNNGV. The V end lost 4 bases, the J end lost 0 bases, and 16 bases lay between the germline ends. This CDR3 is built from 17 residues. The CDR3 coding sequence is TGTGCCAGCAGCTCGTTCGCGGAGATTCTAGCCAAAAACATTCAGTACTTC. Translated, it gives CASSSFAEILAKNIQYF.

This clone occurred a few times. The CDR3 is CASSHSSGNTIYF. The CDR3 region has the DNA TGTGCCAGCAGCCACAGCTCTGGAAACACCATATATTTT. This chain connects TRBV13 to TRBJ1-3, with D unclear. Looked up from germline, CDR1 is PRHDT and CDR2 is FYEKMQ (reference sequence). The CDR3 loop spans 13 amino acids. V lost 5 bases and J lost 0, with 5 bases in between.

V gene TRBV19 combines with J gene TRBJ1-4; 7 nucleotides align to TRBD1. The CDR3 sequence is 13 residues long. Germline lookup yields CDR1 LNHDA and CDR2 SQIVND (reference sequence). V dropped 9 bases and J dropped 0; count of bases not matched to a gene: 1. CDR3 bases: TGTGCCAGCAGGGGGACAACTAATGAAAAACTGTTTTTT. Its protein is CASRGTTNEKLFF. Combining the CDR3 with reference TRBV19 and TRBJ1-4 gives the whole variable domain DGGITQSPKYLFRKEGQNVTLSCEQNLNHDAMYWYRQDPGQGLRLIYYSQIVNDFQKGDIAEGYSVSREKKESFPLTVTSAQKNPTAFYLCASRGTTNEKLFFGSGTQLSVL.

The chain links TRBV5-4 to TRBJ2-3, with 10 positions matching TRBD2. With 4 bases clipped from V and 2 bases from J, the junction kept 10 bases outside the gene matches. Germline V lookup: CDR1 SGHNT, CDR2 YYREEE (reference sequence). There are 17 residues in the CDR3. CDR3 nucleotide sequence: TGTGCCAGCAGCCTCTTAAGGCTAGCGGGGGACACAGATACGCAGTATTTT. Its protein product is CASSLLRLAGDTDTQYF. Filled out from reference TRBV5-4 and TRBJ2-3, the complete variable domain reads ETGVTQSPTHLIKTRGQQVTLRCSSQSGHNTVSWYQQALGQGPQFIFQYYREEENGRGNFPPRFSGLQFPNYSSELNVNALELDDSALYLCASSLLRLAGDTDTQYFGPGTRLTVL.

Here the CDR3 DNA reads TGTGCCAGCAGCCATGCCCGGGACACGAAAGCCAAAAACATTCAGTACTTC. Its translation is CASSHARDTKAKNIQYF. The chain links TRBV3-1 (or the pseudogene TRBV3-2) to TRBJ2-4, with D maybe TRBD1 (6 bases). The ends were cut back, 3 bases at V and 0 bases at J, with 15 bases in the middle. The CDR3 is 17 residues long. Germline values: CDR1 LGHDT, CDR2 YNNKEL (reference sequence).

CDR3 loop: CASSLGSSYNSPLHF. DNA of the CDR3: TGTGCCAGCAGTTTGGGGAGCTCCTATAATTCACCCCTCCACTTT. The chain joins TRBV28 to TRBJ1-6; no firm D call. Germline values: CDR1 MDHEN, CDR2 SYDVKM. The V end was cut by 3 bases, the J end by 0 bases, with 6 bases between. This CDR3 contains 15 residues.

The gene calls are TRBV6-1 and TRBJ1-3; D is perhaps TRBD1 (5 bases). The CDR3 runs to 17 residues. Germline loops: CDR1 MNHNS, CDR2 SASEGT. Between the trimmed V and J ends, which lost 0 bases and 3 bases, there was a span of 15 bases. The CDR3 protein is CASSEAQPRANGNTIYF. CDR3 in DNA: TGTGCCAGCAGTGAAGCGCAGCCCAGGGCGAATGGAAACACCATATATTTT.

V and J are TRBV24-1 and TRBJ1-2, with D possibly TRBD1 on 5 matching bases. Germline assignment: CDR1 KGHDR and CDR2 SFDVKD. This CDR3 comprises 13 residues. V lost 5 bases and J 5 bases, leaving 11 bases between the germline ends. CDR3 amino acids: CATSVGARYGYTF. The CDR3 region has the DNA TGTGCCACCAGTGTAGGGGCGCGGTATGGCTACACCTTC.

CDR3 in amino acids: CASSPPGQGALAEAFF. For the CDR3, the DNA is TGTGCCAGCAGCCCTCCGGGACAGGGGGCTTTAGCGGAAGCTTTCTTT. The chain joins TRBV6-2 or TRBV6-3 to TRBJ1-1, with 12 positions matching TRBD1. Germline CDR1 reads MNHEY; CDR2 reads SVGEGT. The CDR3 spans 16 residues. V was clipped by 6 bases and J by 8 bases; unmatched bases: 13.